This T cell receptor beta chain appears in the sequencing data of a study of OX40 agonist ivuxolimab in advanced cancers. Study summary: Patients took ivuxolimab, an agonistic anti-OX40 (CD134) antibody. Administration of intravenous ivuxolimab to patients occurred every 2 weeks at 0.01 to 10 mg/kg.

Worth noting for this clone: The antigen is not known. The same CDR3 also results from other DNA sequences found in this sample.

Study findings and constraints: Relative to CD4+ cells, CD8+ T cells on average had more expanded clones. Dose levels from 0.1 to 3.0 mg/kg saw CD4+ and CD8+ blood T cells expand clonally by week 6.

V lost 7 bases to trimming and J lost 4 bases, with 16 bases between them. The CDR3 extends over 15 amino acids. From germline, CDR1 is LNHDA and CDR2 SQIVND (reference sequence). Assay used: immunoSEQ multiplex PCR; TCRdb lists only in-frame clones, some missing. The table shows 70,000 to 80,000 clones, with roughly 88% occurring only once. Sequencing was performed on CD4+ or CD8+ T cells sorted from blood, taken in a trial of the OX40 agonist ivuxolimab. This rearrangement joins TRBV19 to TRBJ2-2, with D uncertain. The TCR sequence derives from an adult with an advanced solid tumor such as melanoma, head and neck, liver or kidney cancer. This CDR3 is CASTPRASGTGELFF. Written as DNA, the CDR3 is TGTGCCAGTACCCCCCGGGCTAGTGGCACCGGGGAGCTGTTTTTT.